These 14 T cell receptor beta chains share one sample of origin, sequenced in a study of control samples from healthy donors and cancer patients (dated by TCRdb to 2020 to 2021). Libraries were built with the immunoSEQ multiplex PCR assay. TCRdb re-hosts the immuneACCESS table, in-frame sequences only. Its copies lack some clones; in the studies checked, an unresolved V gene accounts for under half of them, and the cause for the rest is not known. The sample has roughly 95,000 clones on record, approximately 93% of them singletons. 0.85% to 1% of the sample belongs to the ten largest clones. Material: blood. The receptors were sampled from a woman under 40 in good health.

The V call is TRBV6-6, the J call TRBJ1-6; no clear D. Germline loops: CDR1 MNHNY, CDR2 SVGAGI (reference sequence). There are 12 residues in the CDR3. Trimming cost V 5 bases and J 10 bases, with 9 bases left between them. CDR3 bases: TGTGCCAGCAGTACCGCCGGATCACCCCTCCACTTT. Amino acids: CASSTAGSPLHF.

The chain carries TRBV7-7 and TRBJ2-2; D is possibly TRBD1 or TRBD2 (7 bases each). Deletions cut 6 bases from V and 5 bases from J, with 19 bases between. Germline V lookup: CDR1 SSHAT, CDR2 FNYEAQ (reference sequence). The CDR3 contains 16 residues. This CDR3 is CASSPGGRGGTGELFF. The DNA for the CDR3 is TGTGCCAGCAGTCCCGGTGGCAGGGGGGGGACCGGGGAGCTGTTTTTT.

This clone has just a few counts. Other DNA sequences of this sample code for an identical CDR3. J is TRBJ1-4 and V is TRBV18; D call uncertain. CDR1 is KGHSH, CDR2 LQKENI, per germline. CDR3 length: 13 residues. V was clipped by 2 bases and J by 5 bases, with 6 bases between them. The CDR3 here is CASSPGLNEKLFF. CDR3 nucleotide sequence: TGTGCCAGCTCACCAGGGTTAAATGAAAAACTGTTTTTT. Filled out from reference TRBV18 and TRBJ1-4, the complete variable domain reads NAGVMQNPRHLVRRRGQEARLRCSPMKGHSHVYWYRQLPEEGLKFMVYLQKENIIDESGMPKERFSAEFPKEGPSILRIQQVVRGDSAAYFCASSPGLNEKLFFGSGTQLSVL.

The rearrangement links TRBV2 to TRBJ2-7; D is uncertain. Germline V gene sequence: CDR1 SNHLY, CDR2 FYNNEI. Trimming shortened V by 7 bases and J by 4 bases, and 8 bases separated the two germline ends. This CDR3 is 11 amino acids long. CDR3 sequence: CASMTEYEQYF. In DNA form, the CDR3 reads TGTGCCAGCATGACGGAATACGAGCAGTACTTC.

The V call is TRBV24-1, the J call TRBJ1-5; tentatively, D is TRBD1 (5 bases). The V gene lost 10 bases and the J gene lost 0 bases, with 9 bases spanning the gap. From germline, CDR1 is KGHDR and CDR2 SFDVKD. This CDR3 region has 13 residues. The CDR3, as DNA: TGTGCCACAGGGGCCGGTAGCAATCAGCCCCAGCATTTT. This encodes CATGAGSNQPQHF.

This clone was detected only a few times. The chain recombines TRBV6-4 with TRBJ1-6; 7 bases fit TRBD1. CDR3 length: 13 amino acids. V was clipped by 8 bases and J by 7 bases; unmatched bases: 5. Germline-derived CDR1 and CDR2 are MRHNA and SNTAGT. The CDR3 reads CASRGTANSPLHF. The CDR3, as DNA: TGTGCCAGCCGCGGGACAGCGAATTCACCCCTCCACTTT.

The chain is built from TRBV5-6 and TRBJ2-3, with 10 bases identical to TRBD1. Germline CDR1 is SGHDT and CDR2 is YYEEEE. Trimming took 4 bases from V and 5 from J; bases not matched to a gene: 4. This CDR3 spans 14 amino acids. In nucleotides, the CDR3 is TGTGCCAGCAGCCCGGGGACAGGGGAAGATACGCAGTATTTT. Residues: CASSPGTGEDTQYF.

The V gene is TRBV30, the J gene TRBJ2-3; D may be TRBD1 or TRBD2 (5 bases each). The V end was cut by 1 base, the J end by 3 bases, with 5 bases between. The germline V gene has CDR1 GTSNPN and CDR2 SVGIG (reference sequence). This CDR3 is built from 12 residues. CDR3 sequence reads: CAWSGGTDTQYF. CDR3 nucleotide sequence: TGTGCCTGGAGTGGGGGGACAGATACGCAGTATTTT.

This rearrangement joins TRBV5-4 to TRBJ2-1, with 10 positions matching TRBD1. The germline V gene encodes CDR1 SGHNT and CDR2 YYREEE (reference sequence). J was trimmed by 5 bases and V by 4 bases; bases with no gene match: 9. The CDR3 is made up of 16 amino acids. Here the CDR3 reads CASSPGGTGANNEQFF. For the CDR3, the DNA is TGTGCCAGCAGCCCTGGGGGGACAGGGGCGAACAATGAGCAGTTCTTC.

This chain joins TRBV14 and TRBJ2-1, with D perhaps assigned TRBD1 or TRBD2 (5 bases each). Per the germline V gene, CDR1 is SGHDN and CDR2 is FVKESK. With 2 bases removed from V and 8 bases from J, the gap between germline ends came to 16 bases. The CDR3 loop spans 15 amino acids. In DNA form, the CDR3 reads TGTGCCAGCAGCCAACCCTGGGGGTACTTCGATGAGCAGTTCTTC. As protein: CASSQPWGYFDEQFF.

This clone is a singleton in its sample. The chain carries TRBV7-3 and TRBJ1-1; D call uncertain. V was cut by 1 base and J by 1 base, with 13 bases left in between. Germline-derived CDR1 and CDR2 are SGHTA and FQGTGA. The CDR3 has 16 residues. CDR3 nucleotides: TGTGCCAGCAGCTTAAGAGTGGGGAAAGAGAACACTGAAGCTTTCTTT. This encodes CASSLRVGKENTEAFF.

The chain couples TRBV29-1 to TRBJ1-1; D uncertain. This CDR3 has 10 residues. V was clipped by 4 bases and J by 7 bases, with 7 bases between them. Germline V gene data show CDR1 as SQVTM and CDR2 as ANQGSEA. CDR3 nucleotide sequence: TGCAGCGTTGTTTCTCGTGAAGCTTTCTTT. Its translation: CSVVSREAFF.

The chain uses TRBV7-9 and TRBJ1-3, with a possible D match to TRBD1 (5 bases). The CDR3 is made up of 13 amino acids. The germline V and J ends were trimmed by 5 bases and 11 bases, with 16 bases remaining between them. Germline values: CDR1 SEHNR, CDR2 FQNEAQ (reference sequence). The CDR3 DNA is TGTGCCAGCAGCCTCGGGACCGAGCGAGCCATATATTTT. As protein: CASSLGTERAIYF.

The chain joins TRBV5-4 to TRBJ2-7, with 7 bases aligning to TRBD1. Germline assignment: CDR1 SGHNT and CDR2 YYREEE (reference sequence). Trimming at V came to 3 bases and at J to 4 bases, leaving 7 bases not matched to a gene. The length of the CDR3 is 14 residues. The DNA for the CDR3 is TGTGCCAGCAGCTCGTCGACAGGGCAATACGAGCAGTACTTC. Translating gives CASSSSTGQYEQYF.